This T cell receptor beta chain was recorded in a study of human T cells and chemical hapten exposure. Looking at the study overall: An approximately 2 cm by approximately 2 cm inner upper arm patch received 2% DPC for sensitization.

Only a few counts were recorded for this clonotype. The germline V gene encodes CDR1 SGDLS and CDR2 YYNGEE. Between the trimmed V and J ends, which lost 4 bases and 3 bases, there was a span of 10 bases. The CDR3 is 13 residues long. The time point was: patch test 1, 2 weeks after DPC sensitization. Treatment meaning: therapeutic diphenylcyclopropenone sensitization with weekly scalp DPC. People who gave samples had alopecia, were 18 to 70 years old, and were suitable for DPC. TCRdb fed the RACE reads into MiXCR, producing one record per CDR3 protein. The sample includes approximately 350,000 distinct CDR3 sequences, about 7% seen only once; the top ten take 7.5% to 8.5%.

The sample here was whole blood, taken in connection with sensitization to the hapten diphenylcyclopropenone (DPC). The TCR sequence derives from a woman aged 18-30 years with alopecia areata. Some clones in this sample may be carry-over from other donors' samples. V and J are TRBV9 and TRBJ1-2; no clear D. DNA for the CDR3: TGTGCCAGCAGCCAGGAGAACTACTATGGCTACACCTTC. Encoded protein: CASSQENYYGYTF.